The TCR beta chain under discussion was sequenced for a study of T cell repertoires in cytomegalovirus infection. Study-level information: Public TCR beta signature analysis indicated the presence of both CMV infection and matching HLA type. Whole-study results and caveats: Cumulative public TCR beta family frequency identified CMV carriers with the relevant HLA. Dominant in the ex vivo response were TCR beta clonotypes restricted by HLA-C and specific for CMV.

This clonotype is categorized as medium-sized. Its specificity is unknown. TCRdb redid the calling of the reads with MiXCR, one entry per CDR3 protein. The sample has 100,000 to 150,000 distinct CDR3 sequences, more than 20% seen once; the top ten hold roughly 33%. The sequencing input was PBMCs, sequenced either directly or after in vitro stimulation (not recorded which). This clonotype was sampled from a human donor in good health (CMV status not recorded). Some clones in this sample may be carry-over from other donors' samples.

The CDR3 is CASSGRREIYTEAFF. CDR3 sequence (DNA): TGTGCCAGCAGCGGTCGCAGGGAAATATACACTGAAGCTTTCTTT. The chain has TRBV7-8 and TRBJ1-1, with a weak D call TRBD1 (5 bases). This CDR3 has 15 amino acids. Germline assignment: CDR1 SGHVS and CDR2 FQNEAQ. The V end was cut by 5 bases, the J end by 3 bases, with 16 bases between.